This TCR beta chain was found in a study of a mutant IDH1 vaccine in newly diagnosed glioma. About the research overall: Vaccination started 4-6 weeks after radiotherapy alone, or with temozolomide cycles. Week 47 marked visit V13, whereas week 35 marked visit V12.

Using immunoSEQ multiplex PCR, the repertoire was profiled, and TCRdb retains in-frame clones only, with some absent. The table lists tens of thousands of clones, around 86% of them singletons. Time point here: week 47, end of study. Doses comprised 300 ug of mutant IDH1 20-mer peptide each, plus topical imiquimod. Newly diagnosed WHO grade 3 or 4 IDH1-mutant, ATRX-lost astrocytomas were identified in the donors. V lost 3 bases and J lost 6, with 21 bases in between. The CDR3 extends over 16 amino acids. Germline V gene sequence: CDR1 SGHRS, CDR2 YFSETQ. In regard to this clone: Its target is not known.

The starting material was PBMCs, obtained from a glioma patient whose treatment included an IDH1 peptide vaccine. The chain is built from TRBV5-1 and TRBJ1-2, with TRBD1 as a possible D gene (6 bases). This receptor was obtained from a woman between 50 and 59 years old with glioma. For the CDR3, the DNA is TGCGCCAGCAGCTCCCCATTGACAGGACGGCTTAATGGCTACACCTTC. Translated, it gives CASSSPLTGRLNGYTF.